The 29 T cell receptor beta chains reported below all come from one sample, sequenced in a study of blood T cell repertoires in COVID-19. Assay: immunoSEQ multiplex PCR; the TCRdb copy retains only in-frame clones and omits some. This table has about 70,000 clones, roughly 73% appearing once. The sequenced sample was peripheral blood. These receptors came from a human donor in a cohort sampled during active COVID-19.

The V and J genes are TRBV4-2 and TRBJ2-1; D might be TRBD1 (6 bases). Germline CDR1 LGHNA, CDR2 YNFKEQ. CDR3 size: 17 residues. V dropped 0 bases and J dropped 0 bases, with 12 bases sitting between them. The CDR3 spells CASSQDHRALSYNEQFF. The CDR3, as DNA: TGTGCCAGCAGCCAAGACCACAGGGCCCTCTCCTACAATGAGCAGTTCTTC.

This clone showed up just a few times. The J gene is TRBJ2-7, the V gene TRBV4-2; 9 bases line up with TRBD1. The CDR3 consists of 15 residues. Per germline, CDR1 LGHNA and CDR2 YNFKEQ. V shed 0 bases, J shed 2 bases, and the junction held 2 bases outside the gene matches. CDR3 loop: CASSQEQGAPYEQYF. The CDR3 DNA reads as TGTGCCAGCAGCCAAGAACAGGGGGCCCCCTACGAGCAGTACTTC.

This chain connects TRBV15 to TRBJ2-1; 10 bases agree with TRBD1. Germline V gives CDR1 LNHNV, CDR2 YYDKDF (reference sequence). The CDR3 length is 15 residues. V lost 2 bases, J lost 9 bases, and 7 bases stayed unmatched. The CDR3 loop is CATSRPGQGGSEQFF. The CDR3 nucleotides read TGTGCCACCAGCAGACCCGGACAGGGGGGTAGTGAGCAGTTCTTC.

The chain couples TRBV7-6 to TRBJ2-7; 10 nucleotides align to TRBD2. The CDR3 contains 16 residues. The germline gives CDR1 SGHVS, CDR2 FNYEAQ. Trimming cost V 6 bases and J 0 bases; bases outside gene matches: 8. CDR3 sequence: CASRPLAGVSSYEQYF. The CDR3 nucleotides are TGTGCCAGCAGGCCTCTAGCGGGGGTTAGCTCCTACGAGCAGTACTTC.

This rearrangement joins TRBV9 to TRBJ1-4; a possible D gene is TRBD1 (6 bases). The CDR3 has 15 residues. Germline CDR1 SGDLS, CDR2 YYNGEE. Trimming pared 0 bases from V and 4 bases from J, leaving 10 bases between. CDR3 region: CASSVGPGDNEKLFF. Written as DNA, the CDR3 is TGTGCCAGCAGCGTAGGACCAGGGGATAATGAAAAACTGTTTTTT.

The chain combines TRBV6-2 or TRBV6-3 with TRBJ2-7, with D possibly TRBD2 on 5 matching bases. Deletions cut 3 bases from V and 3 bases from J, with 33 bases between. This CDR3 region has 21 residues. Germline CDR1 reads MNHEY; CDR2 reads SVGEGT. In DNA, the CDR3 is TGTGCCAGCAGTTATGGGCGGGCCTACCCGCCGCCCACCGATGACCTCTACGAGCAGTACTTC. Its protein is CASSYGRAYPPPTDDLYEQYF.

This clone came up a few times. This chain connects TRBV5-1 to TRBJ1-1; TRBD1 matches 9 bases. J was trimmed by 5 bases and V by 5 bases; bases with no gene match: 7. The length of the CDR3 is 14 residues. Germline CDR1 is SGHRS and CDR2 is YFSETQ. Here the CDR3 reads CASSETGGITEAFF. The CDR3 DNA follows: TGCGCCAGCAGTGAGACAGGGGGGATTACTGAAGCTTTCTTT.

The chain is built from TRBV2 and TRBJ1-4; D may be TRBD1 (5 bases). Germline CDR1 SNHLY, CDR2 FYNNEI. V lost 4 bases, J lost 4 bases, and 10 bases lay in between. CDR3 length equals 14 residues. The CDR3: CASSVQGFNEKLFF. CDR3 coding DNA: TGTGCCAGCAGTGTGCAGGGTTTTAATGAAAAACTGTTTTTT.

CDR3 sequence (DNA): TGTGCCAGCAGCCGACCCCGACTAGCGGGGGGGCCTTTCACCGGGGAGCTGTTTTTT. Amino acid sequence: CASSRPRLAGGPFTGELFF. The rearrangement joins TRBV6-6 to TRBJ2-2; the match to TRBD2 covers 14 bases. This CDR3 is 19 amino acids long. CDR1 is MNHNY, CDR2 SVGAGI, per germline (reference sequence). V lost 6 bases and J lost 4; bases outside the gene matches: 13.

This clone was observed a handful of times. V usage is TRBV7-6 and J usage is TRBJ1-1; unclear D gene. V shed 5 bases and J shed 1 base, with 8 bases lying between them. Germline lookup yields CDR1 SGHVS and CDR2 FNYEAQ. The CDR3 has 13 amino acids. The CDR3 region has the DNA TGTGCCAGCAGCCCCGCAGAGAACACTGAAGCTTTCTTT. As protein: CASSPAENTEAFF.

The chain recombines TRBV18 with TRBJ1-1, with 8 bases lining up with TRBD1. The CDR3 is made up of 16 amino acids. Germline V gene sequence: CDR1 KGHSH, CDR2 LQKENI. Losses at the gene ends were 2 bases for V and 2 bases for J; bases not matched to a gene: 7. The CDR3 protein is CASSPAGGRGNTEAFF. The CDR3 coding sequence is TGTGCCAGCTCACCAGCAGGGGGCAGGGGAAACACTGAAGCTTTCTTT. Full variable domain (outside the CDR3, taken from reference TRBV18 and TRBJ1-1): NAGVMQNPRHLVRRRGQEARLRCSPMKGHSHVYWYRQLPEEGLKFMVYLQKENIIDESGMPKERFSAEFPKEGPSILRIQQVVRGDSAAYFCASSPAGGRGNTEAFFGQGTRLTVV.

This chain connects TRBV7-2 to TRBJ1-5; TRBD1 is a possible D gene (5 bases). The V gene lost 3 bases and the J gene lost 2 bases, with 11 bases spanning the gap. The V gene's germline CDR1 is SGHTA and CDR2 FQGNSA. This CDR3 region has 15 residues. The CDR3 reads CASSFGLQGNQPQHF. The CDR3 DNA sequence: TGTGCCAGCAGCTTTGGGCTACAGGGCAATCAGCCCCAGCATTTT.

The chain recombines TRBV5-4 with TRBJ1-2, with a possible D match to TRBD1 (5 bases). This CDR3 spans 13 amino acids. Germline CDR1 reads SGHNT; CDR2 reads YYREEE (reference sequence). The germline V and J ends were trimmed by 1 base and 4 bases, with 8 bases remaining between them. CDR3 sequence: CASSLNGGYGYTF. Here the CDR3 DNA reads TGTGCCAGCAGCTTGAACGGGGGCTATGGCTACACCTTC.

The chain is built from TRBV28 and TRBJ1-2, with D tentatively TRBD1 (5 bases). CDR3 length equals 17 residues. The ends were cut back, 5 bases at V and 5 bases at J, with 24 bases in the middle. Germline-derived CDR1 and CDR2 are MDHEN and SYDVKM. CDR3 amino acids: CASSPPGGIGSGYGYTF. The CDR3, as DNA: TGTGCCAGCAGTCCCCCGGGGGGGATAGGATCTGGGTATGGCTACACCTTC.

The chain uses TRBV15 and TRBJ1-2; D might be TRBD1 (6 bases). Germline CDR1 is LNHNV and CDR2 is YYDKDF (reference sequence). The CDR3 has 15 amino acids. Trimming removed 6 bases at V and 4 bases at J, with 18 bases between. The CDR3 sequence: CATSQRGASSYGYTF. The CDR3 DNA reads TGTGCCACCAGTCAACGGGGGGCCTCCTCCTATGGCTACACCTTC.

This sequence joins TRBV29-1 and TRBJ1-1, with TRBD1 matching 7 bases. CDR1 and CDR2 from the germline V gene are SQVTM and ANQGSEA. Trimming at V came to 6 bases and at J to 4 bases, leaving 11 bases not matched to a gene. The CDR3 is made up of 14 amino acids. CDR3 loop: CSVTRRQGGTEAFF. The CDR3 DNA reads TGCAGCGTGACTCGACGACAGGGCGGCACTGAAGCTTTCTTT.

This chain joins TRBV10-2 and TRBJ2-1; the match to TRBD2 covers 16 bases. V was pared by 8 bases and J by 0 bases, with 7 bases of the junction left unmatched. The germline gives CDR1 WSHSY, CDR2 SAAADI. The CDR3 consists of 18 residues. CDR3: CASAGTSGGAHSYNEQFF. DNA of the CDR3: TGCGCCAGCGCCGGGACTAGCGGGGGGGCCCACTCCTACAATGAGCAGTTCTTC.

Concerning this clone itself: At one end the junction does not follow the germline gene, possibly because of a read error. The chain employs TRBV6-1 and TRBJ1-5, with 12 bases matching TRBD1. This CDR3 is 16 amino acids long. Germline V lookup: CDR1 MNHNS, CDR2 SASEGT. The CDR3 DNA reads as TGTGCCCGCAGTGGGGGGGGACAGGGGGCACTTCAGCCCCAGCATTTT. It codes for CARSGGGQGALQPQHF.

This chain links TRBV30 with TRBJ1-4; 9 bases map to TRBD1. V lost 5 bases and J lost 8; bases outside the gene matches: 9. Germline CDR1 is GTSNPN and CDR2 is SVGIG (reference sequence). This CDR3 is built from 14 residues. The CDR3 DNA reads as TGTGCCTGGGGAGGGACAGGGAAACGGGAAAAACTGTTTTTT. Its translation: CAWGGTGKREKLFF.

CDR3 residues: CASSVNSNQPQHF. The CDR3 bases are TGTGCCAGCAGTGTAAATAGCAATCAGCCCCAGCATTTT. This chain connects TRBV2 to TRBJ1-5; D gene uncertain. The CDR3 spans 13 residues. CDR1 is SNHLY, CDR2 FYNNEI, per germline. Between the trimmed V and J ends, which lost 4 bases and 0 bases, there was a span of 4 bases.

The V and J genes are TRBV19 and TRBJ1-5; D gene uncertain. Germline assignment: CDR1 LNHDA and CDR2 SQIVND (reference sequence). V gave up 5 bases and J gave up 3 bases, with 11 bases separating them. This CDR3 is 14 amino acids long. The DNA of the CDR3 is TGTGCCAGTAGTCTTAGAGTCACCAATCAGCCCCAGCATTTT. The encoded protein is CASSLRVTNQPQHF.

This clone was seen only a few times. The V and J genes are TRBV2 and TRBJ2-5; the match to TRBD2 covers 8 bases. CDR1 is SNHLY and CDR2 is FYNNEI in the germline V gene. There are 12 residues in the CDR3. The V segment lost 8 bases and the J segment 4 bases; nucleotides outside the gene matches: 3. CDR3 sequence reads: CASGTSRETQYF. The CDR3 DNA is TGTGCCAGCGGGACTAGTAGAGAGACCCAGTACTTC.

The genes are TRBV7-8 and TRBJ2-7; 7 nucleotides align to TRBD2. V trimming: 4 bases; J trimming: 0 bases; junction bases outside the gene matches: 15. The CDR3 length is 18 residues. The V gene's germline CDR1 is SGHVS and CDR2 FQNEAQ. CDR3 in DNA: TGTGCCAGCAGCTCCCCAGCTGTGCCGCGGGGGAGCTCCTACGAGCAGTACTTC. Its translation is CASSSPAVPRGSSYEQYF.

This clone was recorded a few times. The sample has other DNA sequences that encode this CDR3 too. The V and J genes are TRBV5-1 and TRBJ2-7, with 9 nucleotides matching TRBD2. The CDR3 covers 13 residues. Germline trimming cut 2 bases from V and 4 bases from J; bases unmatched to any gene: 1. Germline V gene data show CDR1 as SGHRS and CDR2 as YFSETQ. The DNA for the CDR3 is TGCGCCAGCAGCTTTAGCGGGGGATACGAGCAGTACTTC. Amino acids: CASSFSGGYEQYF.

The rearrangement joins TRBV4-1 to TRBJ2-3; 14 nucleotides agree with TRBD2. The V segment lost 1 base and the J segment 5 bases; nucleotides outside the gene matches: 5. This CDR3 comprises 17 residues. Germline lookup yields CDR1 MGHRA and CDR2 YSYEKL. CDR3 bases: TGCGCCAGCAGCCAAGTGACTAGCGGGGGGGCCAGAGATACGCAGTATTTT. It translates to CASSQVTSGGARDTQYF.

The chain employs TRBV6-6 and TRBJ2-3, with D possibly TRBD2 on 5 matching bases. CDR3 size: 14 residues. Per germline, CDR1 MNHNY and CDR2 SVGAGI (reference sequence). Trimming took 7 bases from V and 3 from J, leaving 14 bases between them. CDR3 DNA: TGTGCCAGCACCTATATTCCGGGAACAGATACGCAGTATTTT. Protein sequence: CASTYIPGTDTQYF.

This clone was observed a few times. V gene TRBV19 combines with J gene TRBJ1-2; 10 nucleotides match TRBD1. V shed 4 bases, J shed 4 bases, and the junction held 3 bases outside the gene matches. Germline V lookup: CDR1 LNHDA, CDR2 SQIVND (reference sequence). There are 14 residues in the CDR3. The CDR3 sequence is CASSRQGASYGYTF. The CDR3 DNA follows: TGTGCCAGTAGTAGACAGGGGGCCTCCTATGGCTACACCTTC.

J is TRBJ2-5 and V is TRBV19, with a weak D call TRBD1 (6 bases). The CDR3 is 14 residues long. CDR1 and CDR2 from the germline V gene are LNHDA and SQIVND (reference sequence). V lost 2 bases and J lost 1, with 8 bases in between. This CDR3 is CASSIKTGQETQYF. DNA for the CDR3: TGTGCCAGTAGTATAAAGACAGGCCAAGAGACCCAGTACTTC.

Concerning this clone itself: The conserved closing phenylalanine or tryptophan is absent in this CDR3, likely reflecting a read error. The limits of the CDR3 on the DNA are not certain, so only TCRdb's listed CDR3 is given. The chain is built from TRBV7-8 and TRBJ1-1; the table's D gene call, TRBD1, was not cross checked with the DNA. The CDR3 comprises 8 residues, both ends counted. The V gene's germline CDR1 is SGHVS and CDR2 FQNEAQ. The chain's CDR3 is CASSLAQG.